A single sample is the source of the 8 T cell receptor beta chains below, sequenced in a study of cytomegalovirus exposure and HLA in healthy donors. This PCR relied on a set of 60 Vbeta primers and 13 Jbeta primers. Produced via immunoSEQ multiplex PCR; TCRdb's table is partial and in-frame only. This table has 90,000 to 120,000 clones, roughly 73% appearing once. The sample was PBMCs. The receptors originated from a man aged 25-45 years in good health and CMV-seronegative.

J is TRBJ2-5 and V is TRBV7-9; weak D call: TRBD2 (5 bases). Trimming pared 2 bases from V and 10 bases from J, leaving 8 bases between. Germline V lookup: CDR1 SEHNR, CDR2 FQNEAQ (reference sequence). This CDR3 spans 11 amino acids. CDR3 in DNA: TGTGCCAGCAGCTTACGAGGAGGCCAGTACTTC. Translation gives CASSLRGGQYF.

The chain has TRBV18 and TRBJ2-1, with TRBD2 identical over 9 bases. This CDR3 region has 15 residues. Unmatched junction bases numbered 2, after V lost 0 bases and J lost 5 bases. Germline lookup yields CDR1 KGHSH and CDR2 LQKENI. In DNA form, the CDR3 reads TGTGCCAGCTCACCACCGGCTAGCGGGGACAATGAGCAGTTCTTC. This encodes CASSPPASGDNEQFF.

The J gene is TRBJ2-3, the V gene TRBV7-8; 8 bases match TRBD2. The CDR3 sequence is 14 residues long. V was pared by 5 bases and J by 2 bases, with 3 bases of the junction left unmatched. Germline V gives CDR1 SGHVS, CDR2 FQNEAQ. The CDR3 DNA is TGTGCCAGCAGCGTCGGACTAGCCACAGATACGCAGTATTTT. This gives the protein CASSVGLATDTQYF.

This clone has only a few counts. The rearrangement joins TRBV2 to TRBJ1-4; 10 positions match TRBD1. CDR3 length: 15 residues. J gave up 8 bases and V 1 base, and 4 bases lay outside the gene matches. In germline, CDR1 is SNHLY, CDR2 FYNNEI. CDR3 DNA sequence: TGTGCCAGCAGTGAAGGGGACAGGGGCAACGAAAAACTGTTTTTT. It is translated as CASSEGDRGNEKLFF.

J is TRBJ1-1 and V is TRBV18; no reliable D call. Between the trimmed V and J ends, which lost 4 bases and 1 base, there was a span of 7 bases. CDR1 is KGHSH, CDR2 LQKENI, per germline. The CDR3 contains 13 residues. Written as DNA, the CDR3 is TGTGCCAGCTCACGAACAGCGAACACTGAAGCTTTCTTT. Protein: CASSRTANTEAFF.

The chain uses TRBV9 and TRBJ2-7; maybe TRBD1 (6 bases). V was clipped by 0 bases and J by 0 bases, with 10 bases between them. Germline lookup yields CDR1 SGDLS and CDR2 YYNGEE. This CDR3 has 15 amino acids. For the CDR3, the DNA is TGTGCCAGCAGCGTAGATCCAGGGGCCTCCTACGAGCAGTACTTC. It is translated as CASSVDPGASYEQYF.

This sequence joins TRBV6-1 and TRBJ2-4; D not certain. This CDR3 is 13 amino acids long. V was shortened by 1 base and J by 3 bases, with 4 bases between the two germline ends. Germline V gives CDR1 MNHNS, CDR2 SASEGT. The CDR3: CASSEERKNIQYF. CDR3 nucleotide sequence: TGTGCCAGCAGTGAAGAGCGCAAAAACATTCAGTACTTC.

As concerns this clone: Germline is not matched at one junction end, which may reflect a read error. This rearrangement joins TRBV11-2 to TRBJ2-1, with a weak D call TRBD1 (6 bases). Germline-derived CDR1 and CDR2 are SGHAT and FQNNGV. The CDR3 sequence is 13 residues long. CDR3 region: CASSLDRPNEQFF. The CDR3 region has the DNA TGTGCCAGCAGCCTAGACAGGCCAAATGAGCAGTTCTTC.